The 30 T cell receptor beta chains below were found in one sample sequenced in a study of T cells after yellow fever vaccination. Each CDR3 protein gets one entry after TCRdb re-called the 5' RACE reads with MiXCR. This table holds fewer than 650,000 distinct CDR3 sequences, just over 20% found once. The source was PBMCs, collected more than 20 days after the first yellow fever vaccination. These receptors originate from a young man who received the YFV17D yellow fever vaccine.

This clonotype has a handful of counts. The chain combines TRBV6-2 or TRBV6-3 with TRBJ2-7; the D is unclear. The CDR3 consists of 15 residues. The V and J ends lost 5 bases and 2 bases respectively, with 16 bases between them. Germline values: CDR1 MNHEY, CDR2 SVGEGT. The CDR3 spells CASSQAEAGTYEQYF. The CDR3 DNA sequence: TGTGCCAGCAGTCAAGCCGAGGCCGGAACCTACGAGCAGTACTTC.

The chain combines TRBV6-1 with TRBJ2-3; 11 positions match TRBD1. The germline CDR1 and CDR2 sequences are MNHNS and SASEGT. The CDR3 runs to 17 residues. The V and J ends lost 7 bases and 5 bases, in that order; junction bases with no gene match: 14. The DNA for the CDR3 is TGTGCCAGCACCAAACTACGGACAGGGGGCGAAGGAGATACGCAGTATTTT. Residues: CASTKLRTGGEGDTQYF.

This chain joins TRBV7-2 and TRBJ2-1; D is tentatively TRBD1 or TRBD2 (5 bases each). Trimming took 5 bases from V and 2 from J, leaving 16 bases between them. This CDR3 spans 16 amino acids. Germline assignment: CDR1 SGHTA and CDR2 FQGNSA. CDR3 DNA sequence: TGTGCCAGCAGCCTTCCGATGGGACGACCCTACAATGAGCAGTTCTTC. As protein: CASSLPMGRPYNEQFF.

The chain is built from TRBV5-1 and TRBJ1-4, with unresolved D. The length of the CDR3 is 17 residues. Between the trimmed V and J ends, which lost 2 bases and 3 bases, there was a span of 17 bases. CDR1 and CDR2 (germline): SGHRS, YFSETQ. The CDR3 sequence is CASSFSPVGSPNEKLFF. The DNA for the CDR3 is TGCGCCAGCAGCTTCTCTCCCGTCGGCAGCCCTAATGAAAAACTGTTTTTT.

This clonotype appeared a few times. This sequence joins TRBV6-1 and TRBJ1-1; 10 bases agree with TRBD1. The V gene end was trimmed by 6 bases and the J gene end by 1 base; junction bases not matched to a gene: 11. Germline CDR1 is MNHNS and CDR2 is SASEGT. This CDR3 region has 17 residues. CDR3 bases: TGTGCCAGCAGCCGGGACAGGGGTGGGATCTCGAACACTGAAGCTTTCTTT. This translates into CASSRDRGGISNTEAFF.

This clonotype was counted ten times or more. The chain's CDR3 is CASSPPGLQGNQPQHF. The CDR3 DNA reads TGTGCCAGCTCACCACCCGGGCTCCAAGGCAATCAGCCCCAGCATTTT. The rearrangement joins TRBV18 to TRBJ1-5; D uncertain. This CDR3 comprises 16 residues. V gave up 0 bases and J gave up 2 bases, with 11 bases separating them. The germline CDR1 and CDR2 sequences are KGHSH and LQKENI.

This clonotype showed up just a few times. The chain combines TRBV6-2 or TRBV6-3 with TRBJ2-3; 12 nucleotides agree with TRBD1. Unmatched junction bases numbered 10, after V lost 6 bases and J lost 6 bases. CDR1 MNHEY and CDR2 SVGEGT come from the germline V gene. This CDR3 is built from 16 residues. The CDR3 sequence is CASRPAGQGASDTQYF. The CDR3 DNA is TGTGCCAGCAGACCCGCGGGACAGGGGGCCTCGGATACGCAGTATTTT.

The chain couples TRBV5-1 to TRBJ1-2; 9 positions agree with TRBD1. V dropped 4 bases and J dropped 4; count of bases not matched to a gene: 11. Per germline, CDR1 SGHRS and CDR2 YFSETQ. The length of the CDR3 is 16 residues. The CDR3 DNA follows: TGCGCCAGCAGCCTAGATCTGACAGGGGGAATCTATGGCTACACCTTC. Its protein is CASSLDLTGGIYGYTF.

The chain employs TRBV12-3 or TRBV12-4 and TRBJ2-3; the D is unclear. V was trimmed by 4 bases and J by 0 bases, leaving 8 bases between them. The length of the CDR3 is 14 residues. The CDR3 protein is CASSSQPSTDTQYF. The CDR3 DNA reads as TGTGCCAGCAGTTCTCAGCCTAGCACAGATACGCAGTATTTT.

This chain uses TRBV6-6 with TRBJ1-5; D call uncertain. The CDR3 length is 13 residues. The V end lost 6 bases, the J end lost 7 bases, and 13 bases lay between the germline ends. Germline CDR1 and CDR2: MNHNY and SVGAGI (reference sequence). The CDR3 DNA sequence: TGTGCCAGCAGCTACCTTGCGGGACAGCCCCAGCATTTT. Amino acids: CASSYLAGQPQHF.

The chain links TRBV7-2 to TRBJ2-3; 8 nucleotides line up with TRBD2. Germline V gene sequence: CDR1 SGHTA, CDR2 FQGNSA. CDR3 length equals 14 residues. J lost 8 bases, V lost 2 bases, and 6 bases had no gene match. CDR3 region: CASSLSGGLSTQYF. DNA of the CDR3: TGTGCCAGCAGCTTATCGGGGGGGCTAAGTACGCAGTATTTT.

In this sample, this clonotype turned up a few times. The rearrangement links TRBV7-3 to TRBJ2-1; the D gene is possibly TRBD1 (5 bases). Trimming cost V 5 bases and J 9 bases, with 11 bases left between them. Germline-derived CDR1 and CDR2 are SGHTA and FQGTGA. The length of the CDR3 is 12 residues. The CDR3 loop is CASSSRRGEQFF. The CDR3 bases are TGTGCCAGCAGCAGCCGTAGGGGTGAGCAGTTCTTC.

This clonotype appeared a few times. The rearrangement links TRBV12-3 or TRBV12-4 to TRBJ2-7; D is possibly TRBD1 (5 bases). Trimming shortened V by 3 bases and J by 4 bases, and 10 bases separated the two germline ends. The CDR3 runs to 13 residues. The CDR3 bases are TGTGCCAGCAGTTTTCCAGGGCTTTACGAGCAGTACTTC. Protein sequence: CASSFPGLYEQYF.

V is TRBV4-1 and J is TRBJ2-1; a possible D gene is TRBD2 (5 bases). The V gene's germline CDR1 is MGHRA and CDR2 YSYEKL. V lost 3 bases to trimming and J lost 7 bases, with 13 bases between them. The CDR3 totals 14 residues. The CDR3 region has the DNA TGCGCCAGCAGCCATCGTGCCCCGGGGAATGAGCAGTTCTTC. Its translation is CASSHRAPGNEQFF.

The gene calls are TRBV5-1 and TRBJ1-1; TRBD1 aligns across 9 bases. Trimming removed 3 bases from V and 1 base from J; junction bases left unmatched: 10. The germline V gene has CDR1 SGHRS and CDR2 YFSETQ. This CDR3 is built from 17 residues. The CDR3 is CASSSPQDRGRNTEAFF. For the CDR3, the DNA is TGCGCCAGCAGCTCCCCCCAGGACAGGGGAAGGAACACTGAAGCTTTCTTT.

This clonotype was detected a few times. The chain links TRBV7-9 to TRBJ1-2; D is possibly TRBD1 (5 bases). Germline V gives CDR1 SEHNR, CDR2 FQNEAQ (reference sequence). The CDR3 runs to 14 residues. Trimming removed 4 bases from V and 8 bases from J, with 17 bases in between. The CDR3 protein is CASSSDSSLGGYTF. The DNA of the CDR3 is TGTGCCAGCAGCTCCGACAGTTCCCTCGGAGGCTACACCTTC.

This clonotype was counted only a few times. The genes are TRBV28 and TRBJ2-2; D is perhaps TRBD2 (6 bases). Trimming left V 5 bases short and J 7 bases short, with 11 bases between. CDR1 MDHEN and CDR2 SYDVKM come from the germline V gene. The CDR3 spans 13 residues. CDR3 sequence reads: CASSPLEGGELFF. The CDR3 DNA reads as TGTGCCAGCAGTCCCCTGGAGGGCGGGGAGCTGTTTTTT.

The genes are TRBV5-6 and TRBJ1-2; tentatively, D is TRBD1 (5 bases). V gave up 0 bases and J gave up 4 bases, with 13 bases separating them. The CDR3 has 15 residues. The V gene's germline CDR1 is SGHDT and CDR2 YYEEEE. CDR3 in amino acids: CASSLGPGVSYGYTF. CDR3 bases: TGTGCCAGCAGCTTGGGTCCGGGGGTTTCCTATGGCTACACCTTC.

The chain carries TRBV28 and TRBJ2-2; D could derive from TRBD1 or TRBD2 (5 bases each). This CDR3 comprises 14 residues. V shed 2 bases and J shed 6 bases, with 10 bases lying between them. Germline-derived CDR1 and CDR2 are MDHEN and SYDVKM. For the CDR3, the DNA is TGTGCCAGCAGTTTACCCAGGGACGCCGGGGAGCTGTTTTTT. It is translated as CASSLPRDAGELFF. Full variable domain (rest looked up from reference TRBV28 and TRBJ2-2): DVKVTQSSRYLVKRTGEKVFLECVQDMDHENMFWYRQDPGLGLRLIYFSYDVKMKEKGDIPEGYSVSREKKERFSLILESASTNQTSMYLCASSLPRDAGELFFGEGSRLTVL.

The J gene is TRBJ2-3, the V gene TRBV4-2; 8 nucleotides agree with TRBD2. In germline, CDR1 is LGHNA, CDR2 YNFKEQ. This CDR3 has 20 residues. V lost 1 base and J lost 5; bases outside the gene matches: 20. The CDR3 is CASSQVAGSGGPASQDTQYF. CDR3 DNA: TGTGCCAGCAGCCAAGTGGCGGGATCGGGGGGGCCGGCTTCTCAAGATACGCAGTATTTT.

This clonotype was detected ten times or more. The chain couples TRBV7-2 to TRBJ2-1; the match to TRBD2 covers 15 bases. Germline V gene sequence: CDR1 SGHTA, CDR2 FQGNSA. This CDR3 has 15 residues. After removal of 4 bases from V and 7 bases from J, the junction contained 2 bases not matched to a gene. In nucleotides, the CDR3 is TGTGCCAGCAGCTGGGGACTAGCGGGGGGAAATGAGCAGTTCTTC. Translation: CASSWGLAGGNEQFF.

This chain connects TRBV20-1 to TRBJ1-2; TRBD1 aligns across 12 bases. This CDR3 is built from 15 residues. The germline V gene has CDR1 DFQATT and CDR2 SNEGSKA (reference sequence). V shed 0 bases, J shed 12 bases, and the junction held 11 bases outside the gene matches. Written as DNA, the CDR3 is TGCAGTGCTAGAGATCCGGAGGGACAGGGGGCGCGGAACACCTTC. Its protein product is CSARDPEGQGARNTF.

The chain joins TRBV11-2 to TRBJ2-7; 7 nucleotides agree with TRBD1. The V gene's germline CDR1 is SGHAT and CDR2 FQNNGV. The CDR3 is made up of 18 amino acids. V lost 1 base and J lost 1; bases outside the gene matches: 13. The CDR3 reads CASSLGVRPGGQSYEQYF. The CDR3 coding sequence is TGTGCCAGCAGCTTAGGCGTTAGGCCAGGGGGACAATCCTACGAGCAGTACTTC.

This clonotype was counted ten times or more. The gene calls are TRBV25-1 and TRBJ2-7; unclear D gene. CDR3 length: 12 amino acids. V was shortened by 0 bases and J by 3 bases, with 3 bases between the two germline ends. The germline V gene has CDR1 MGHDK and CDR2 SYGVNS. The CDR3 DNA reads TGTGCCAGCAGTGAATATAACTACGAGCAGTACTTC. As protein: CASSEYNYEQYF.

The sample holds a few counts of this clonotype. The genes are TRBV5-1 and TRBJ2-3, with 8 bases that match TRBD1. The junction had 4 bases not matched to a gene; V was cut back by 0 bases and J by 4 bases. The V gene's germline CDR1 is SGHRS and CDR2 YFSETQ. This CDR3 region has 15 residues. In nucleotides, the CDR3 is TGCGCCAGCAGCTTGGGCTCCAGGGGGCCAGATACGCAGTATTTT. Translating gives CASSLGSRGPDTQYF.

This clonotype appeared a few times. The chain uses TRBV7-2 and TRBJ2-1; 8 nucleotides agree with TRBD1. The CDR3 is made up of 14 amino acids. From germline, CDR1 is SGHTA and CDR2 FQGNSA. V lost 4 bases, J lost 7 bases, and 6 bases stayed unmatched. CDR3 loop: CASSSRTGWNEQFF. CDR3 nucleotide sequence: TGTGCCAGCAGCTCCCGGACAGGGTGGAATGAGCAGTTCTTC.

This rearrangement joins TRBV7-2 to TRBJ1-4; the D is unclear. Deletions cut 4 bases from V and 6 bases from J, with 9 bases between. Germline V gene lookup returns CDR1 SGHTA and CDR2 FQGNSA. The CDR3 length is 13 residues. CDR3 sequence reads: CASSSSRDEKLFF. In DNA, the CDR3 is TGTGCCAGCAGCTCGAGCCGGGATGAAAAACTGTTTTTT.

The chain is built from TRBV4-1 and TRBJ1-4; D unclear. Trimming took 0 bases from V and 8 from J, leaving 10 bases between them. The CDR3 contains 14 residues. The V gene's germline CDR1 is MGHRA and CDR2 YSYEKL. This CDR3 reads CASSQDLLDEKLFF. DNA of the CDR3: TGCGCCAGCAGCCAAGATCTTCTGGACGAAAAACTGTTTTTT.

This clonotype was seen only a few times. V is TRBV5-1 and J is TRBJ2-1, with TRBD2 identical over 9 bases. The CDR3 consists of 18 residues. Germline V lookup: CDR1 SGHRS, CDR2 YFSETQ. Trimming cost V 5 bases and J 0 bases; bases outside gene matches: 12. The CDR3, as DNA: TGCGCCAGCAGGCCCCCCGTTAGCGGGGGAAGCTCCTACAATGAGCAGTTCTTC. As protein: CASRPPVSGGSSYNEQFF.

The chain is built from TRBV2 and TRBJ2-5; no clear D. Germline V gene lookup returns CDR1 SNHLY and CDR2 FYNNEI. The CDR3 is 11 amino acids. V shed 10 bases and J shed 4 bases, with 10 bases lying between them. The CDR3 here is CANLVGETQYF. CDR3 DNA: TGTGCCAACCTCGTGGGAGAGACCCAGTACTTC.